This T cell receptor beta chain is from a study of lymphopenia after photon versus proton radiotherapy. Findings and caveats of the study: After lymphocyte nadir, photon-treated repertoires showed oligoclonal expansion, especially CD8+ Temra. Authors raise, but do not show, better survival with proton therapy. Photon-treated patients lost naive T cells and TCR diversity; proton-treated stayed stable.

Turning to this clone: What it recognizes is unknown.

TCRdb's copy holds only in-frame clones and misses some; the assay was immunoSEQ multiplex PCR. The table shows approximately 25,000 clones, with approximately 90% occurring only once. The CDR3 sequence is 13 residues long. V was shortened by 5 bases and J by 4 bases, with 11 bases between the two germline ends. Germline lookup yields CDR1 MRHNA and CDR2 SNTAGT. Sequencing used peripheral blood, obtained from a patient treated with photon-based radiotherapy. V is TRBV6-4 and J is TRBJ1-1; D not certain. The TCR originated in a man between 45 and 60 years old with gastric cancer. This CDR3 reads CASSLDEGTEAFF. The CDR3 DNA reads TGTGCCAGCAGTCTGGACGAGGGCACTGAAGCTTTCTTT.